Below, one TCR beta chain is given with its context. The data are from a study of sequential checkpoint blockade in melanoma. As for treatment: randomized to nivolumab then ipilimumab (arm A) or the reverse (arm B). The repertoire was sequenced with immunoSEQ multiplex PCR; TCRdb's copy has only in-frame clones and lacks some. The data show 13,000 to 15,000 clones, around two thirds seen once. The V gene's germline CDR1 is MNHEY and CDR2 SVGAGI. The CDR3 runs 15 residues. V was trimmed by 5 bases and J by 6 bases, leaving 16 bases between them. Source: CD8+ T cells sorted from blood (inferred from file names), taken from a patient given nivolumab and ipilimumab in sequence. This clonotype originated in a human donor with melanoma. The rearrangement uses TRBV6-5 and TRBJ1-4; tentatively, D is TRBD1 (6 bases). The DNA for the CDR3 is TGTGCCAGCAGTGGGGAGGGGGGGTCGGATGAAAAACTGTTTTTT. Translated, it gives CASSGEGGSDEKLFF.